These T cell receptor beta chains were read from a single sample in a study of radiation and T cells in renal cell carcinoma. Only in-frame clones appear in the TCRdb table, and some are missing; sequencing was by immunoSEQ multiplex PCR. Among some 150,000 clones listed, 86% were seen once. Sequencing was performed on blood, taken from a patient whose treatment included radiotherapy and nephrectomy. The origin of the receptors is a woman in her forties or fifties with renal cell carcinoma. CDR3s include the opening cysteine and the closing phenylalanine or tryptophan. The D gene is left open where the match is weak.

CDR3 protein: CASSRMGGRGNQPQHF; CDR3 length: 16; V gene: TRBV27; D gene: -; J gene: TRBJ1-5
CDR3 protein: CASSRGDEQFF; CDR3 length: 11; V gene: TRBV6-5; D gene: -; J gene: TRBJ2-1
CDR3 protein: CASSQDFLAAYNEQFF; CDR3 length: 16; V gene: TRBV4-3; D gene: TRBD2; J gene: TRBJ2-1
CDR3 protein: CASSPYREGDEKLFF; CDR3 length: 15; V gene: TRBV6-5; D gene: -; J gene: TRBJ1-4
CDR3 protein: CASSNAPGRGANVLTF; CDR3 length: 16; V gene: TRBV11-2; D gene: -; J gene: TRBJ2-6
CDR3 protein: CASSGGGTLYEQYF; CDR3 length: 14; V gene: TRBV23-1; D gene: -; J gene: TRBJ2-7
CDR3 protein: CASSQGEGDATEAFF; CDR3 length: 15; V gene: TRBV4-3; D gene: -; J gene: TRBJ1-1
CDR3 protein: CASIGVGAYYGYTF; CDR3 length: 14; V gene: TRBV6-6; D gene: -; J gene: TRBJ1-2
CDR3 protein: CASIPQGSNEKLFF; CDR3 length: 14; V gene: TRBV28; D gene: -; J gene: TRBJ1-4
CDR3 protein: CASSGGDRAERGIYEQYF; CDR3 length: 18; V gene: TRBV6-1; D gene: TRBD1; J gene: TRBJ2-7
CDR3 protein: CASSPGGRYEQYF; CDR3 length: 13; V gene: TRBV6-5; D gene: TRBD1; J gene: TRBJ2-7
CDR3 protein: CASSSPQGAGEDTQYF; CDR3 length: 16; V gene: TRBV18; D gene: -; J gene: TRBJ2-3
CDR3 protein: CASTGQGSYEQYF; CDR3 length: 13; V gene: TRBV2; D gene: TRBD1; J gene: TRBJ2-7
CDR3 protein: CASSVVGGYQETQYF; CDR3 length: 15; V gene: TRBV9; D gene: -; J gene: TRBJ2-5
CDR3 protein: CAWSVTGGGINTF; CDR3 length: 13; V gene: TRBV30; D gene: TRBD1; J gene: TRBJ1-2
CDR3 protein: CASSIVSTGESPLHF; CDR3 length: 15; V gene: TRBV19; D gene: TRBD1; J gene: TRBJ1-6